This entry lists 12 T cell receptor beta chains sequenced from one sample in a study of blood T cells in healthy people across ages. Combining a sample-barcoded 5' primer with a J-beta primer mix, a second PCR ran for about 7 to 11 cycles. TCRdb processed the 5' RACE reads anew with MiXCR; each CDR3 protein has one entry. The sample lists 600,000 or so distinct CDR3 sequences, about 30% occurring once. Sequencing input: blood. The receptors here all came from a woman aged 80 or over in good health.

The chain recombines TRBV18 with TRBJ1-1, with D maybe TRBD1 (5 bases). The germline CDR1 and CDR2 sequences are KGHSH and LQKENI. Trimming left V 6 bases short and J 4 bases short, with 15 bases between. The CDR3 covers 14 residues. The CDR3 loop reads CASSNPGLGTEAFF. The CDR3 DNA reads TGTGCCAGCTCCAATCCGGGGCTGGGCACTGAAGCTTTCTTT.

This clonotype was counted only a few times. The rearrangement uses TRBV7-2 and TRBJ1-1, with D perhaps TRBD1 (5 bases). The germline V gene has CDR1 SGHTA and CDR2 FQGNSA. The V end lost 1 base, the J end lost 10 bases, and 19 bases lay between the germline ends. This CDR3 region has 15 residues. In DNA, the CDR3 is TGTGCCAGCAGCTTAGTGGTTCGGGGCCCTGTGGGAGCTTTCTTT. This gives the protein CASSLVVRGPVGAFF.

In its sample, this clonotype was seen a few times. In DNA, the CDR3 is TGTGCCGTCAGGGGGCTGGATGAAGCTTTCTTT. It yields the protein CAVRGLDEAFF. The chain recombines TRBV6-5 with TRBJ1-1, with 8 positions matching TRBD1. This CDR3 has 11 amino acids. The ends lost 11 bases at V and 7 bases at J; junction bases unmatched: 6. Germline V gene data show CDR1 as MNHEY and CDR2 as SVGAGI.

V gene TRBV5-4 combines with J gene TRBJ1-1; tentatively, D is TRBD1 (6 bases). Germline V lookup: CDR1 SGHNT, CDR2 YYREEE (reference sequence). CDR3 length: 13 residues. Deletions cut 0 bases from V and 7 bases from J, with 10 bases between. The CDR3 DNA reads as TGTGCCAGCAGCTTGGATCCGGGACATGAAGCTTTCTTT. As protein: CASSLDPGHEAFF. The full variable domain, its missing parts supplied by reference TRBV5-4 and TRBJ1-1, is ETGVTQSPTHLIKTRGQQVTLRCSSQSGHNTVSWYQQALGQGPQFIFQYYREEENGRGNFPPRFSGLQFPNYSSELNVNALELDDSALYLCASSLDPGHEAFFGQGTRLTVV.

This clonotype came up many times. The chain has TRBV20-1 and TRBJ2-6, with TRBD1 matching over 7 bases. J was trimmed by 1 base and V by 3 bases; bases with no gene match: 12. CDR3 length equals 18 residues. Per germline, CDR1 DFQATT and CDR2 SNEGSKA (reference sequence). The CDR3, as DNA: TGCAGTGCTAGTGACAGGACAGGCCTGGGTTCTGGGGCCAACGTCCTGACTTTC. Translation: CSASDRTGLGSGANVLTF.

This clonotype showed up many times. The rearrangement uses TRBV7-9 and TRBJ2-1; 8 nucleotides line up with TRBD2. Germline V gene lookup returns CDR1 SEHNR and CDR2 FQNEAQ (reference sequence). V dropped 5 bases and J dropped 9; count of bases not matched to a gene: 9. The length of the CDR3 is 14 residues. The CDR3 bases are TGTGCCAGCAGCAGTAACGGGGGGGCCCGTGAGCAGTTCTTC. Translating it yields CASSSNGGAREQFF.

The chain recombines TRBV7-4 with TRBJ2-2; 12 bases match TRBD2. With 0 bases clipped from V and 4 bases from J, the junction kept 6 bases outside the gene matches. This CDR3 has 18 residues. Germline lookup yields CDR1 SGHVT and CDR2 SQSDAQ. The CDR3 sequence is CASSLALAGGSFTGELFF. The CDR3 coding sequence is TGTGCCAGCAGCTTAGCACTAGCGGGGGGATCGTTCACCGGGGAGCTGTTTTTT.

This clonotype was seen at least ten times. The rearrangement uses TRBV28 and TRBJ2-3; no clear D gene. This CDR3 has 15 residues. The germline V gene encodes CDR1 MDHEN and CDR2 SYDVKM. Trimming took 9 bases from V and 3 from J, leaving 19 bases between them. DNA of the CDR3: TGTGCCAGTTCTAGGCCCCCACCTTCGACAGATACGCAGTATTTT. This translates into CASSRPPPSTDTQYF. Variable domain in full (rest from reference TRBV28 and TRBJ2-3): DVKVTQSSRYLVKRTGEKVFLECVQDMDHENMFWYRQDPGLGLRLIYFSYDVKMKEKGDIPEGYSVSREKKERFSLILESASTNQTSMYLCASSRPPPSTDTQYFGPGTRLTVL.

This clonotype was seen only a few times. The chain uses TRBV11-2 and TRBJ1-6; 8 nucleotides match TRBD1. Germline V gene lookup returns CDR1 SGHAT and CDR2 FQNNGV. The junction had 25 bases not matched to a gene; V was cut back by 1 base and J by 8 bases. The CDR3 sequence is 22 residues long. The DNA for the CDR3 is TGTGCCAGCAGCTTAGTACAATTTTGGCAGGGGGCGACCTTTTTGGAGGATTCACCCCTCCACTTT. Translation: CASSLVQFWQGATFLEDSPLHF.

This clonotype was seen a few times. The chain links TRBV5-1 to TRBJ2-1; 9 nucleotides match TRBD2. The DNA matches TRBJ2-7 better at its end, which makes the J call doubtful. CDR3 length: 14 residues. CDR1 and CDR2 from the germline V gene are SGHRS and YFSETQ. DNA for the CDR3: TGCGCCAGCAGCTTTAGCGGGGGACACAATGAGCAGTACTTC. Protein product: CASSFSGGHNEQYF.

The DNA for the CDR3 is TGTGCCTGGAGTGTGAAGGCAGGGGGCTACACCTTC. Protein product: CAWSVKAGGYTF. V is TRBV30 and J is TRBJ1-2; perhaps TRBD1 as D (5 bases). Per germline, CDR1 GTSNPN and CDR2 SVGIG (reference sequence). The CDR3 is made up of 12 amino acids. Trimming took off 0 bases at V and 8 bases at J, with 10 bases between the two ends.

The rearrangement joins TRBV20-1 to TRBJ2-7, with TRBD2 matching over 9 bases. From germline, CDR1 is DFQATT and CDR2 SNEGSKA (reference sequence). The CDR3 runs 15 residues. With 3 bases clipped from V and 7 bases from J, the junction kept 13 bases outside the gene matches. The CDR3 loop reads CSASRREREVGEQYF. The CDR3 DNA reads as TGCAGTGCTAGTCGACGCGAGCGGGAGGTGGGAGAGCAGTACTTC.